These T cell receptor beta chains were read from a single sample in a study of blood T cell repertoires in COVID-19. Profiled with immunoSEQ multiplex PCR; TCRdb holds only in-frame clones, not every one. The table lists roughly 280,000 clones, around 89% of them singletons. Source material: PBMCs or T cells enriched from blood (not recorded which). Receptors were obtained from a woman between 50 and 59 years old who had recovered from COVID-19. CDR3s include the opening cysteine and the closing phenylalanine or tryptophan.

TRBJ1-2 | TRBV19 | CASKHGDGLYGYTF
TRBJ2-7 | TRBV14 | CASSLRGTTNYEQYF
TRBJ2-3 | TRBV10-1 | CASSDGGQDTQYF
TRBJ2-1 | TRBV18 | CASSQGQGNADEQFF
TRBJ2-2 | TRBV7-9 | CASSLATGANGELFF
TRBJ1-5 | TRBV7-2 | CASSPTYGGGQPQHF
TRBJ1-5 | TRBV4-3 | CASSQDSQGAQPQHF
TRBJ1-5 | TRBV28 | CASSFKTSGQPQHF
TRBJ1-5 | TRBV15 | CATSRERDPSNQPQHF
TRBJ1-2 | TRBV29-1 | CSGGAANYGYTF
TRBJ2-1 | TRBV4-3 | CASSQEVGGSRGEQFF
TRBJ1-6 | TRBV5-4 | CASSWTASSSYNSPLHF
TRBJ1-6 | TRBV3-1/TRBV3-2 | CASSQGQGGSPLHF
TRBJ2-1 | TRBV2 | CASSLSSYRGSEQFF
TRBJ1-4 | TRBV28 | CASGLTGGHEKLFF
TRBJ1-3 | TRBV6-5 | CASRKASGNTIYF
TRBJ2-3 | TRBV28 | CASSSSGRFSDTQYF
TRBJ1-2 | TRBV30 | CAWSEGFYGYTF